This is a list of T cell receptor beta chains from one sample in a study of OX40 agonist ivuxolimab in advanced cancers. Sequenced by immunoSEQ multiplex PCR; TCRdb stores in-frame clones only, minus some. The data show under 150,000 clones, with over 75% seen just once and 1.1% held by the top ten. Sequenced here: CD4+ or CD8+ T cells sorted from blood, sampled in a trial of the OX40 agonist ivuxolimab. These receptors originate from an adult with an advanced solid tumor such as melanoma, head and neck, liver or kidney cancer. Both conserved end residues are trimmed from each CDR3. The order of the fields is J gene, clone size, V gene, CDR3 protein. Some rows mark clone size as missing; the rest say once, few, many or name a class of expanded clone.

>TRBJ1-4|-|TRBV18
ASTGLGHEKLF
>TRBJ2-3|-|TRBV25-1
ASSDGPPTDTQY
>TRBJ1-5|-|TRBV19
ASSRNAGTGGYSNQPQH
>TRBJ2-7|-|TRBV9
ASSASGQGYEQY
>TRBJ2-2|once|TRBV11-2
ASSLNAGSTGELF
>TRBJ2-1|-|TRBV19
ASSLRGTVNEQF
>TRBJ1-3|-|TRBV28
ASRLGTFSSGNTIY
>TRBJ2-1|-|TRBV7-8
ASSPGQIEQF
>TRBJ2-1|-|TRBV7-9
ASSLEGITREQF
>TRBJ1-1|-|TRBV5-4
ASSSTGSEAF
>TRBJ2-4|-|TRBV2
ASSEASTSGVLAKNIQY
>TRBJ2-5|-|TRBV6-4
ASSDSAGGMETQY
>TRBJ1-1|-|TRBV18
ASSPTVEGGYSEAF
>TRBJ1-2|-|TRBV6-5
ASSYVGQGVGYGYT
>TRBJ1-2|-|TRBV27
ASSQGARYGYT
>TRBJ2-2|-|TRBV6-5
ASSYTITITGELF
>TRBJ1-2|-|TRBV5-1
ASSFPDSTAGYGYT
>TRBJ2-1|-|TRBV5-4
ASSLRSSGRGEQF
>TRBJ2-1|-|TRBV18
ASSPPSGGSYNEQF
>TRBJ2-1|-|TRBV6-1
ASKTTGGNNEQF
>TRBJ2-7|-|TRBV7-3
ASSSGPNLGEQY
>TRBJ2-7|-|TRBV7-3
ASSLTSRDRVS
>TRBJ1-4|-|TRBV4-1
ASSQETGTTNEKLF
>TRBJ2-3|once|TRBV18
ASSPPGGRTDTQY
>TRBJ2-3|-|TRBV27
ASSLSERDTQY
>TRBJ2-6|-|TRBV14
ASSLRGGPGANVLT
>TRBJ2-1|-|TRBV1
TSSQANWSSYNEQF
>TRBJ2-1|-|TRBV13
ASSPGRLAGGYGEQF
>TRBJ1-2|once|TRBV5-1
ASSLEPGQRNYGYT
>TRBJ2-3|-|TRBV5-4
ASSLGGSDTDTQY
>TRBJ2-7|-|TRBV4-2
ASSQSHQGGDEQY
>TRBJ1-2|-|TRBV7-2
ASSLAGPTTSYGYT
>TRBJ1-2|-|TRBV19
ASSTQGQGNGYT
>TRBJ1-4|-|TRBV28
ASSFWRHSEKLF